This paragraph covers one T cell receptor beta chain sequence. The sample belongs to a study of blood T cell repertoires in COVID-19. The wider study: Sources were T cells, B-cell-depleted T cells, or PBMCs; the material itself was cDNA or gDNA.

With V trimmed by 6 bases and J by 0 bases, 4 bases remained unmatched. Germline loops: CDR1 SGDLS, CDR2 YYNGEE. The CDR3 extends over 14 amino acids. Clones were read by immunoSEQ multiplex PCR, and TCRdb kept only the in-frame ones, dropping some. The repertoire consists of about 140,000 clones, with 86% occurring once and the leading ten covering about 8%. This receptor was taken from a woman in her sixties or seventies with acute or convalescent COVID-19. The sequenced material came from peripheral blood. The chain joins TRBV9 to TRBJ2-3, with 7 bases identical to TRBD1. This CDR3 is CASTTGPSTDTQYF. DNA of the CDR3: TGTGCCAGCACGACAGGGCCTAGCACAGATACGCAGTATTTT.